These 13 T cell receptor beta chains were all obtained from the same sample, sequenced in a study of T cells in Graves' hyperthyroidism and ophthalmopathy. RNA transcripts provided the source from which TCR beta CDR3 regions were amplified. Using the HTBI primer set, a first-round RT-PCR was run on the TCR CDR3. Each CDR3 protein gets one entry after TCRdb re-called the multiplex PCR reads with MiXCR. This sample has hundreds of thousands of distinct CDR3 sequences, with around 15% found just once. Sequenced: blood. Receptors were obtained from a woman aged 45-60 years with Graves' ophthalmopathy.

This clonotype appeared many times. The chain joins TRBV7-9 to TRBJ2-7; TRBD2 aligns across 11 bases. V shed 5 bases and J 4 bases; nucleotides not matched to a gene: 13. The CDR3 covers 17 residues. CDR1 SEHNR and CDR2 FQNEAQ come from the germline V gene (reference sequence). Here the CDR3 DNA reads TGTGCCAGCAGCGAAGGGACTAGCGGTCCCTCCCCGTACGAGCAGTACTTC. This sequence encodes CASSEGTSGPSPYEQYF.

About this clonotype: A much larger clonotype is one base distant, so this may be a read error. The conserved phenylalanine or tryptophan is not found at the CDR3 terminus, so this likely reflects a read error. V usage is TRBV9 and J usage is TRBJ2-7; no firm D call. Trimming stripped 0 bases from V and 0 bases from J, with 7 bases between. CDR1 is SGDLS and CDR2 is YYNGEE in the germline V gene. There are 14 residues in the CDR3. The CDR3, as DNA: TGTGCCAGCAGCGTAGCGGCTAGCTCCTACGAGCAGTACCTC. This sequence encodes CASSVAASSYEQYL.

This clonotype was seen at least ten times. The V gene is TRBV7-3, the J gene TRBJ2-1, with 7 bases lining up with TRBD2. Germline assignment: CDR1 SGHTA and CDR2 FQGTGA. Losses at the gene ends were 6 bases for V and 6 bases for J; bases not matched to a gene: 5. This CDR3 is built from 13 residues. CDR3 in amino acids: CASSSAGANEQFF. DNA for the CDR3: TGTGCCAGCAGTTCCGCGGGAGCCAATGAGCAGTTCTTC.

This clonotype occurred many times. DNA for the CDR3: TGTGCCAGCAGTGATTCCGGGGGCCGATACGAGCAGTACTTC. Protein product: CASSDSGGRYEQYF. This sequence joins TRBV2 and TRBJ2-7; D tentatively fits TRBD1 or TRBD2 (6 bases each). The CDR3 has 14 amino acids. CDR1 is SNHLY and CDR2 is FYNNEI in the germline V gene. Trimming stripped 3 bases from V and 4 bases from J, with 13 bases between. Full variable domain (outside the CDR3, taken from reference TRBV2 and TRBJ2-7): EPEVTQTPSHQVTQMGQEVILRCVPISNHLYFYWYRQILGQKVEFLVSFYNNEISEKSEIFDDQFSVERPDGSNFTLKIRSTKLEDSAMYFCASSDSGGRYEQYFGPGTRLTVT.

This clonotype was seen a handful of times. V and J are TRBV25-1 and TRBJ2-2; D remains unclear. Germline CDR1 and CDR2: MGHDK and SYGVNS. The CDR3 has 13 amino acids. Trimming removed 5 bases at V and 7 bases at J, with 11 bases between. The CDR3 DNA follows: TGTGCCAGCAGTAAGATGGGTGGCGGGGAGCTGTTTTTT. Its translation is CASSKMGGGELFF.

Only one count was recorded for this clonotype. J is TRBJ2-7 and V is TRBV19; TRBD2 might be the D (5 bases). Germline lookup yields CDR1 LNHDA and CDR2 SQIVND (reference sequence). The CDR3 runs to 12 residues. V lost 3 bases to trimming and J lost 3 bases, with 6 bases between them. CDR3 amino acids: CASSIRGYEQYF. DNA of the CDR3: TGTGCCAGTAGTATCCGGGGCTACGAGCAGTACTTC.

The chain recombines TRBV20-1 with TRBJ2-7; 7 bases fit TRBD2. After removal of 5 bases from V and 7 bases from J, the junction contained 8 bases not matched to a gene. Looked up from germline, CDR1 is DFQATT and CDR2 is SNEGSKA (reference sequence). The CDR3 is 12 amino acids. In DNA form, the CDR3 reads TGCAGTGCTTCCAGAAGCGGGGATGAGCAGTACTTC. It codes for CSASRSGDEQYF.

V gene TRBV18 combines with J gene TRBJ1-5; TRBD1 matches at 9 bases. Germline CDR1 and CDR2: KGHSH and LQKENI. V dropped 6 bases and J dropped 3; count of bases not matched to a gene: 6. CDR3 length: 15 residues. CDR3 region: CASSLDRGNNQPQHF. In nucleotides, the CDR3 is TGTGCCAGCTCCCTCGACAGGGGGAACAATCAGCCCCAGCATTTT.

The CDR3 DNA is TGTGCCAGCAGTTTACTTTATTTGGGGCTAGCGGAGGACGATGACGGGGAGCTGTTTTTT. It encodes CASSLLYLGLAEDDDGELFF. The chain links TRBV28 to TRBJ2-2; the match to TRBD2 covers 7 bases. V gave up 2 bases and J gave up 7 bases; unmatched junction bases: 22. This CDR3 has 20 residues. Germline V gene sequence: CDR1 MDHEN, CDR2 SYDVKM.

At least ten counts were recorded for this clonotype. This sequence joins TRBV20-1 and TRBJ2-7; 10 nucleotides align to TRBD2. Trimming removed 0 bases from V and 4 bases from J; junction bases left unmatched: 9. Germline CDR1 is DFQATT and CDR2 is SNEGSKA (reference sequence). This CDR3 contains 16 residues. CDR3 nucleotide sequence: TGCAGTGCTAGAGATCTGGCGGCTAGCGGGAGTTACGAGCAGTACTTC. Translated, it gives CSARDLAASGSYEQYF.

This clonotype occurred a few times. DNA of the CDR3: TGTGCCAGTACCCCGGACAGGGTAAGAAATGAGCAGTTCTTC. This sequence encodes CASTPDRVRNEQFF. The gene calls are TRBV19 and TRBJ2-1; 8 bases line up with TRBD1. The CDR3 has 14 residues. The germline V gene has CDR1 LNHDA and CDR2 SQIVND (reference sequence). Trimming at V came to 7 bases and at J to 7 bases, leaving 9 bases not matched to a gene. Full variable domain (missing parts from reference TRBV19 and TRBJ2-1): DGGITQSPKYLFRKEGQNVTLSCEQNLNHDAMYWYRQDPGQGLRLIYYSQIVNDFQKGDIAEGYSVSREKKESFPLTVTSAQKNPTAFYLCASTPDRVRNEQFFGPGTRLTVL.

This clonotype was counted ten times or more. The V gene is TRBV20-1, the J gene TRBJ2-3, with 8 bases matching TRBD2. Germline V gene sequence: CDR1 DFQATT, CDR2 SNEGSKA (reference sequence). The CDR3 consists of 14 residues. V shed 0 bases, J shed 4 bases, and the junction held 3 bases outside the gene matches. CDR3 DNA: TGCAGTGCTAGAGACGGGAGGGTCCCAGATACGCAGTATTTT. Its protein is CSARDGRVPDTQYF.

Ten or more counts support this clonotype. DNA of the CDR3: TGTGCCAGCACTAGCTTTTGGGACAGGGTGAACGAGCAGTACTTC. Translating gives CASTSFWDRVNEQYF. The V and J genes are TRBV28 and TRBJ2-7; 9 bases align to TRBD1. From germline, CDR1 is MDHEN and CDR2 SYDVKM. CDR3 length: 15 residues. V was pared by 7 bases and J by 5 bases, with 12 bases of the junction left unmatched.